This is a list of T cell receptor beta chains from one sample in a study of T cell changes during pregnancy in multiple sclerosis. The table came from immunoSEQ multiplex PCR; TCRdb's copy has only in-frame clones and leaves some out. The sample lists under 55,000 clones; roughly 94% were seen once. The input for sequencing was CD4+ T cells from peripheral blood mononuclear cells, taken in the third trimester of pregnancy. The receptors were gathered from a female donor with multiple sclerosis, enrolled in a pregnancy study. Both conserved end residues are trimmed from each CDR3. The order of the fields is V gene, J gene, CDR3 protein.

v_gene: TRBV18; j_gene: TRBJ2-1; CDR3aa: ASSPGTGIYNEQF
v_gene: TRBV27; j_gene: TRBJ2-5; CDR3aa: ASSLRGLGETQY
v_gene: TRBV5-4; j_gene: TRBJ2-5; CDR3aa: ASSLAAGVRETQY
v_gene: TRBV2; j_gene: TRBJ1-2; CDR3aa: ASTGDRGNYGYT
v_gene: TRBV5-4; j_gene: TRBJ2-3; CDR3aa: ASSRPDWNIRDTQY
v_gene: TRBV28; j_gene: TRBJ1-3; CDR3aa: ASSPRGAGNTIY
v_gene: TRBV7-2; j_gene: TRBJ2-3; CDR3aa: ASSLGAQEQY
v_gene: TRBV7-9; j_gene: TRBJ1-1; CDR3aa: ASRNTGANTEAF
v_gene: TRBV5-4; j_gene: TRBJ1-1; CDR3aa: ASSSDIMNTEAF
v_gene: TRBV2; j_gene: TRBJ2-7; CDR3aa: ASSRGAFKQY
v_gene: TRBV6-6; j_gene: TRBJ1-2; CDR3aa: ATVRSSIYGYT
v_gene: TRBV9; j_gene: TRBJ1-6; CDR3aa: ASSVDGRPNSPLH
v_gene: TRBV29-1; j_gene: TRBJ2-2; CDR3aa: SVARAGGELF
v_gene: TRBV5-1; j_gene: TRBJ1-4; CDR3aa: ASSRQESTNEKLF
v_gene: TRBV6-1; j_gene: TRBJ2-5; CDR3aa: ASHSILEETQY
v_gene: TRBV6-5; j_gene: TRBJ1-6; CDR3aa: ASRNRGSPLH
v_gene: TRBV6-1; j_gene: TRBJ2-3; CDR3aa: ASRNYRGTDTQY
v_gene: TRBV4-3; j_gene: TRBJ1-2; CDR3aa: ASSQGTGVYGYT
v_gene: TRBV14; j_gene: TRBJ1-2; CDR3aa: ASSQGQNYGYT
v_gene: TRBV7-2; j_gene: TRBJ2-7; CDR3aa: ASSFGQGIYEQY
v_gene: TRBV9; j_gene: TRBJ2-1; CDR3aa: ASSVGASGLNEQF
v_gene: TRBV11-3; j_gene: TRBJ2-7; CDR3aa: ASSIADFYEQY